These T cell receptor beta chains were read from a single sample in a study of patients and donors after allogeneic stem cell transplantation. TCRdb itself ran the RT-PCR reads through MiXCR, one entry per CDR3 protein. The table lists roughly 800 distinct CDR3 sequences, about 1.9% of them singletons. Sequences were obtained from blood, either unsorted or a sorted T cell fraction (not recorded which). Receptor source: a human donor who was either an allogeneic HSCT recipient or a stem cell or donor lymphocyte infusion donor (not recorded which). It is not recorded whose cells these are; they may come from a transplant donor. Both conserved end residues are part of each CDR3. The order of the fields is V gene, clone size, J gene, D gene, CDR3 protein, CDR3 DNA. D genes are given only for firm matches. Size tells how often a clone was seen (once, few, many) or the class of an expanded clone, and some rows leave it out.

TRBV5-6,.,TRBJ2-7,.,CASSLSRIGPYEQYF,TGTGCCAGCAGCTTGAGTCGGATTGGGCCCTACGAGCAGTACTTC
TRBV2,large,TRBJ2-5,TRBD1,CASRDRARVQETQYF,TGTGCCAGCAGGGACAGGGCCCGTGTCCAAGAGACCCAGTACTTC
TRBV6-2/TRBV6-3,large,TRBJ2-1,TRBD2,CASSQEGFSAGGPLNEQFF,TGTGCCAGCAGTCAGGAGGGGTTTTCGGCGGGGGGGCCGCTCAATGAGCAGTTCTTC
TRBV27,medium-sized,TRBJ2-1,TRBD2,CASSFAGGPGEQFF,TGTGCCAGCAGTTTTGCGGGGGGGCCCGGTGAGCAGTTCTTC
TRBV7-8,large,TRBJ2-1,.,CASSSSGALNEQFF,TGTGCCAGCAGCTCTTCCGGGGCCCTCAATGAGCAGTTCTTC
TRBV29-1,.,TRBJ1-1,.,CSVKKGTEAFF,TGCAGCGTTAAGAAAGGGACAGAAGCTTTCTTT
TRBV11-2,few,TRBJ1-2,TRBD1,CASSLGEQGADGYTF,TGTGCCAGCAGCTTAGGGGAACAGGGGGCGGATGGCTACACCTTC
TRBV11-2,large,TRBJ1-2,.,CASSTSGGFRYGYTF,TGTGCCAGCAGCACTTCGGGTGGTTTTCGCTATGGCTACACCTTC
TRBV2,medium-sized,TRBJ2-7,TRBD2,CASRTSGGSYEQYF,TGTGCCAGCAGGACTAGCGGGGGGTCCTACGAGCAGTACTTC
TRBV5-1,medium-sized,TRBJ1-2,.,CASSLGQEDYGYTF,TGCGCCAGCAGCTTAGGGCAGGAGGACTATGGCTACACCTTC
TRBV5-1,medium-sized,TRBJ2-3,.,CASSLVPSPFTDTQYF,TGCGCCAGCAGCTTGGTGCCTAGCCCTTTCACAGATACGCAGTATTTT
TRBV27,medium-sized,TRBJ2-1,.,CASSLWSQHNEQFF,TGTGCCAGCAGTTTATGGTCCCAACACAATGAGCAGTTCTTC
TRBV12-5,medium-sized,TRBJ1-2,.,CASGLWGSGDGYTF,TGTGCTAGTGGTTTATGGGGCTCAGGGGATGGCTACACCTTC
TRBV30,.,TRBJ2-7,.,CAWSLGGAEQYF,TGTGCCTGGAGTTTAGGTGGGGCCGAGCAGTACTTC
TRBV7-8,large,TRBJ2-3,TRBD2,CASSLISSGGADTQYF,TGTGCCAGCAGCTTAATTTCTAGCGGGGGGGCCGATACGCAGTATTTT
TRBV10-3,medium-sized,TRBJ2-3,.,CAISESAGPSTDTQYF,TGTGCCATCAGTGAGTCGGCGGGGCCTAGCACAGATACGCAGTATTTT
TRBV12-2,hyperexpanded,TRBJ1-4,.,CASRPLRGREATNEKLFF,TGTGCAAGTCGCCCACTACGGGGCAGGGAGGCAACTAATGAAAAACTGTTTTTT
TRBV2,.,TRBJ2-7,.,CAGAAGPYEQYF,TGTGCCGGGGCGGCAGGCCCGTACGAGCAGTACTTC
TRBV5-4,medium-sized,TRBJ2-7,.,CASSAGSYEQYF,TGTGCCAGCAGCGCGGGGTCCTACGAGCAGTACTTC
TRBV7-6,large,TRBJ2-3,.,CASSLSLASTDTQYF,TGTGCCAGCAGCTTGAGCCTAGCGAGCACAGATACGCAGTATTTT
TRBV5-1,large,TRBJ2-3,TRBD2,CASSLWGTSSTDDTQYF,TGCGCCAGCAGCTTGTGGGGGACTAGCTCCACGGATGATACGCAGTATTTT
TRBV10-2,medium-sized,TRBJ1-5,.,CASSIGTNQPQHF,TGCGCCAGCAGTATCGGGACGAATCAGCCCCAGCATTTT
TRBV6-2/TRBV6-3,large,TRBJ1-1,TRBD1,CASSYLQGAEAFF,TGTGCCAGCAGTTACCTTCAGGGGGCTGAAGCTTTCTTT
TRBV11-3,large,TRBJ2-2,.,CASSLDQGRDTGELFF,TGTGCCAGCAGCTTAGATCAAGGCAGAGACACCGGGGAGCTGTTTTTT
TRBV7-9,large,TRBJ2-5,TRBD2,CASSQLTSGGRETQYF,TGTGCCAGCAGCCAACTGACTAGCGGGGGCAGAGAGACCCAGTACTTC
TRBV12-3/TRBV12-4,few,TRBJ2-2,TRBD1,CASRTTGGKGELFF,TGTGCCAGCAGGACGACAGGGGGGAAAGGGGAGCTGTTTTTT
TRBV5-1,few,TRBJ1-1,.,CASSPRDEMNTEAFF,TGCGCCAGCAGCCCCCGGGACGAGATGAACACTGAAGCTTTCTTT
TRBV7-2,large,TRBJ1-5,.,CASRSGQPSNQPQHF,TGTGCCAGCAGGTCAGGACAACCGAGCAATCAGCCCCAGCATTTT
TRBV30,medium-sized,TRBJ1-4,.,CAWSEDNEKLFF,TGTGCCTGGAGCGAGGATAATGAAAAACTGTTTTTT
TRBV2,medium-sized,TRBJ2-7,.,CASKLGQMYEQYF,TGTGCCAGTAAACTCGGACAGATGTACGAGCAGTACTTC
TRBV7-6,.,TRBJ2-3,TRBD2,CASSLAWREAGDTQYF,TGTGCCAGCAGCTTAGCGTGGCGGGAGGCGGGGGATACGCAGTATTTT
TRBV7-2,medium-sized,TRBJ2-7,.,CASSFQGLIYEQYF,TGTGCCAGCAGCTTCCAGGGTCTAATCTACGAGCAGTACTTC
TRBV7-9,medium-sized,TRBJ2-7,TRBD1,CASSQGTGYEQYF,TGTGCCAGCAGCCAAGGGACAGGCTACGAGCAGTACTTC
TRBV19,medium-sized,TRBJ2-7,TRBD1,CASRLTGTYEQYF,TGTGCCAGTAGGTTGACAGGGACCTACGAGCAGTACTTC
TRBV12-3/TRBV12-4,medium-sized,TRBJ2-1,.,CASSLSEGARTYNEQFF,TGTGCCAGCAGTTTATCGGAGGGGGCTCGAACCTACAATGAGCAGTTCTTC
TRBV7-6,medium-sized,TRBJ2-3,.,CASSLTLGHTDTQYF,TGTGCCAGCAGCCTTACCCTGGGGCACACAGATACGCAGTATTTT
TRBV11-3,.,TRBJ2-2,.,CASSLWENTGELFF,TGTGCCAGCAGCCTGTGGGAGAACACCGGGGAGCTGTTTTTT
TRBV12-3/TRBV12-4,medium-sized,TRBJ2-1,.,CASSWGTYNEQFF,TGTGCCAGCAGCTGGGGCACCTACAATGAGCAGTTCTTC
TRBV12-3/TRBV12-4,medium-sized,TRBJ2-1,TRBD1,CASSFPRSTGSSYNEQFF,TGTGCCAGCAGTTTTCCCCGCTCGACAGGGAGCTCCTACAATGAGCAGTTCTTC
TRBV30,large,TRBJ2-7,.,CAWSVGGDTYEQYF,TGTGCCTGGAGTGTTGGAGGGGATACCTACGAGCAGTACTTC
TRBV6-2/TRBV6-3,medium-sized,TRBJ2-3,.,CASRGAGTDTQYF,TGTGCCAGCAGGGGGGCCGGGACAGATACGCAGTATTTT